This T cell receptor (beta chain) was sequenced during a study of T cell changes during pregnancy in multiple sclerosis. TCRdb keeps only in-frame clones here, not all; method: immunoSEQ multiplex PCR. Of just under 95,000 clones listed, 85% to 95% were seen once; the top ten hold around 2.5%. CDR1 is SGHRS, CDR2 YFSETQ, per germline. The CDR3 length is 15 residues. V shed 1 base, J shed 4 bases, and the junction held 5 bases outside the gene matches. Sequencing was performed on peripheral blood, taken in the first trimester of pregnancy. This TCR was sampled from a female donor with multiple sclerosis, enrolled in a pregnancy study. This sequence joins TRBV5-1 and TRBJ2-5; 9 bases fit TRBD2. CDR3 amino acids: CASSLNIAGAETQYF. CDR3 bases: TGCGCCAGCAGCTTGAATATAGCGGGAGCAGAGACCCAGTACTTC.